This T cell receptor beta chain was found in a study of human T cells and chemical hapten exposure. The germline CDR1 and CDR2 sequences are SGHTA and FQGNSA. Deletions cut 5 bases from V and 2 bases from J, with 13 bases between. The CDR3 covers 14 residues. This clonotype was counted between two and nine times. In TCRdb, the RACE reads were re-called with MiXCR into one record per CDR3 protein. Of around 80,000 distinct CDR3 sequences in the sample, over 8.5% are singletons; the top ten hold 1.5% to 1.7%. Time point described: healthy volunteer bleed at 6 weeks. Unseparated into fractions, whole blood served as the source from which total RNA was extracted.

The V and J genes are TRBV7-2 and TRBJ2-7; D gene uncertain. This clonotype was sampled from a male donor in good health. Some clones in this sample may be carry-over from other donors' samples. The sample was whole blood. CDR3 sequence (DNA): TGTGCCAGCAGCCCTGGGCCTGGGACCTACGAGCAGTACTTC. Its translation is CASSPGPGTYEQYF.